These 23 T cell receptor beta chains were all obtained from the same sample, sequenced in a study of metastatic and nonmetastatic thyroid tumors. TCRdb reprocessed the PCR reads using MiXCR. The data contain around 40,000 clones, about a sixth of them singletons. Thyroid surgery took place with no prior treatment in any patient. Sequencing input: blood. These receptors were taken from a male donor with papillary thyroid cancer or a benign thyroid nodule (not recorded which). Some clones in this sample may be carry-over from other donors' samples.

This clone was recorded at least ten times. The V call is TRBV20-1, the J call TRBJ2-1; tentative D call: TRBD2 (6 bases). CDR3 length: 15 amino acids. The V gene lost 0 bases and the J gene lost 7 bases, with 16 bases spanning the gap. Germline-derived CDR1 and CDR2 are DFQATT and SNEGSKA (reference sequence). The CDR3 spells CSARDPRLEWNEQFF. In DNA, the CDR3 is TGCAGTGCTAGAGATCCGAGACTAGAGTGGAATGAGCAGTTCTTC.

About this clone: A junction end diverges from the germline sequence, so it may reflect a read error. In nucleotides, the CDR3 is TGCGCCAGCAACTTGGCCTTCGGTGGGCGAATTGATGGCTACACCTTC. Translation gives CASNLAFGGRIDGYTF. The chain couples TRBV5-1 to TRBJ1-2; D unresolved. The CDR3 length is 16 residues. CDR1 is SGHRS, CDR2 YFSETQ, per germline.

This clone was counted at least ten times. The V call is TRBV2, the J call TRBJ2-1, with D maybe TRBD2 (5 bases). V was trimmed by 0 bases and J by 2 bases, leaving 8 bases between them. The CDR3 extends over 15 amino acids. The germline CDR1 and CDR2 sequences are SNHLY and FYNNEI. The CDR3 sequence is CASSEAGNPYNEQFF. DNA for the CDR3: TGTGCCAGCAGTGAAGCCGGGAACCCCTACAATGAGCAGTTCTTC.

This clone was seen at least ten times. The chain links TRBV20-1 to TRBJ2-1; perhaps TRBD2 as D (7 bases). V lost 3 bases to trimming and J lost 5 bases, with 17 bases between them. The CDR3 runs to 15 residues. In germline, CDR1 is DFQATT, CDR2 SNEGSKA (reference sequence). CDR3 bases: TGCAGTGCTAGGGGCCCGGGGGCGGGAGACAATGAGCAGTTCTTC. The encoded protein is CSARGPGAGDNEQFF.

This chain connects TRBV20-1 to TRBJ1-6; tentatively, D is TRBD1 (6 bases). CDR1 and CDR2 from the germline V gene are DFQATT and SNEGSKA (reference sequence). The V end was cut by 6 bases, the J end by 8 bases, with 20 bases between. This CDR3 is 15 amino acids long. CDR3: CSAPRGGAAHSPLHF. The CDR3 DNA is TGCAGTGCCCCGAGGGGGGGCGCAGCCCATTCACCCCTCCACTTT.

This clone was detected many times. The rearrangement links TRBV5-1 to TRBJ2-5, with 8 positions matching TRBD1. CDR1 is SGHRS and CDR2 is YFSETQ in the germline V gene. The CDR3 contains 15 residues. V gave up 4 bases and J gave up 3 bases; unmatched junction bases: 8. In nucleotides, the CDR3 is TGCGCCAGCAGCGAGACAGGGGAGTTTGAAGAGACCCAGTACTTC. Encoded protein: CASSETGEFEETQYF. Full variable domain (outside the CDR3, taken from reference TRBV5-1 and TRBJ2-5): KAGVTQTPRYLIKTRGQQVTLSCSPISGHRSVSWYQQTPGQGLQFLFEYFSETQRNKGNFPGRFSGRQFSNSRSEMNVSTLELGDSALYLCASSETGEFEETQYFGPGTRLLVL.

This clone was observed a few times. A much larger clone is a single base away; this may be a read error. The chain links TRBV3-1 to TRBJ1-5; D gene uncertain. V was pared by 2 bases and J by 3 bases, with 5 bases between. Germline-derived CDR1 and CDR2 are LGHDT and YNNKEL (reference sequence). The CDR3 spans 13 residues. The CDR3 DNA sequence: TGTGCCAGCAGCCAACATATCAATCAGCCCCAGCATTTT. This translates into CASSQHINQPQHF.

This clone was recorded at least ten times. A much larger clone differs by one base, so this may be a read error. The V call is TRBV7-9, the J call TRBJ2-1, with 7 bases fitting TRBD2. The CDR3 has 12 residues. Per germline, CDR1 SEHNR and CDR2 FQNEAQ (reference sequence). The CDR3 bases are TGTGCCGGCAGTTTACGCGGGGGTGAGCAGTTCTTC. It specifies CAGSLRGGEQFF.

In its sample, this clone ranks as medium-sized. The chain joins TRBV28 to TRBJ2-1; D is perhaps TRBD1 or TRBD2 (5 bases each). Germline CDR1 reads MDHEN; CDR2 reads SYDVKM. The CDR3 consists of 18 residues. The V and J ends lost 5 bases and 9 bases respectively, with 29 bases between them. CDR3 residues: CASSTNGFGTIFLFEQFF. DNA of the CDR3: TGTGCCAGCAGTACAAACGGGTTTGGGACGATCTTCTTATTTGAGCAGTTCTTC.

In this sample, this clone turned up many times. This chain uses TRBV2 with TRBJ2-1, with 11 bases fitting TRBD2. J gave up 3 bases and V 8 bases, and 9 bases lay outside the gene matches. The CDR3 is made up of 16 amino acids. The germline gives CDR1 SNHLY, CDR2 FYNNEI. The CDR3 loop is CASEPSGGFVYNEQFF. DNA of the CDR3: TGTGCCAGCGAACCTAGCGGGGGGTTTGTCTACAATGAGCAGTTCTTC. Together with reference TRBV2 and TRBJ2-1, the CDR3 gives the full variable domain: EPEVTQTPSHQVTQMGQEVILRCVPISNHLYFYWYRQILGQKVEFLVSFYNNEISEKSEIFDDQFSVERPDGSNFTLKIRSTKLEDSAMYFCASEPSGGFVYNEQFFGPGTRLTVL.

This clone was seen at least ten times. The chain carries TRBV11-3 and TRBJ2-5, with D perhaps given as TRBD1 or TRBD2 (5 bases each). The CDR3 covers 16 residues. Germline values: CDR1 SGHNT, CDR2 YENEEA. V was trimmed by 5 bases and J by 5 bases, leaving 21 bases between them. CDR3 DNA sequence: TGTGCCAGCAGCATGACGGGACGCATACTCTGGGAGACCCAGTACTTC. Amino acid sequence: CASSMTGRILWETQYF.

Notes on this clone: At one boundary the junction diverges from the germline segment, which might be a read error. The chain couples TRBV24-1 to TRBJ2-5, with TRBD2 matching 7 bases. The CDR3 runs to 12 residues. The germline V gene encodes CDR1 KGHDR and CDR2 SFDVKD. The CDR3 DNA follows: TGTGCCACGGGAGGGGACCAAGAGGCCCAGTACTTC. Translated: CATGGDQEAQYF.

At least ten counts were recorded for this clone. The chain combines TRBV7-2 with TRBJ2-5; 7 bases match TRBD2. The germline V gene encodes CDR1 SGHTA and CDR2 FQGNSA. After removal of 1 base from V and 4 bases from J, the junction contained 6 bases not matched to a gene. The CDR3 sequence is 15 residues long. CDR3 nucleotide sequence: TGTGCCAGCAGCTTAGTAGGACTAGTTCCAGAGACCCAGTACTTC. Encoded protein: CASSLVGLVPETQYF.

Only a few counts were recorded for this clone. Since a much larger clone is just one base distant, this may be a read error. This chain uses TRBV6-1 with TRBJ1-1; tentatively, D is TRBD1 (5 bases). The CDR3 length is 15 residues. The germline CDR1 and CDR2 sequences are MNHNS and SASEGT. The CDR3 sequence: CASSGPRDTNTEALF. The CDR3 DNA reads TGTGCCAGCAGTGGACCCAGGGATACGAACACTGAAGCTTTATTT.

This clone appeared many times. The chain joins TRBV2 to TRBJ1-6; D uncertain. Germline V gives CDR1 SNHLY, CDR2 FYNNEI. V dropped 1 base and J dropped 9 bases, with 4 bases sitting between them. The CDR3 is 12 amino acids. The DNA of the CDR3 is TGTGCCAGCAGTGAAGAGAGTTCACCCCTCCACTTT. Amino acids: CASSEESSPLHF. The full variable domain, its missing parts supplied by reference TRBV2 and TRBJ1-6, is EPEVTQTPSHQVTQMGQEVILRCVPISNHLYFYWYRQILGQKVEFLVSFYNNEISEKSEIFDDQFSVERPDGSNFTLKIRSTKLEDSAMYFCASSEESSPLHFGNGTRLTVT.

There are many counts of this clone. The CDR3 nucleotides read TGTGCCAGCCACCGTGGTGGGTCAGCCGGAAACACCATATATTTT. This codes for CASHRGGSAGNTIYF. The chain carries TRBV19 and TRBJ1-3; D gene uncertain. CDR1 and CDR2 from the germline V gene are LNHDA and SQIVND (reference sequence). This CDR3 comprises 15 residues. The ends were cut back, 9 bases at V and 4 bases at J, with 19 bases in the middle.

This clone was detected only a few times. This may come from a read error, since a much larger clone is one base off. The CDR3 carries no conserved terminal phenylalanine or tryptophan, so it likely arises from a read error. The chain recombines TRBV11-1 with TRBJ1-4; 11 bases are a match to TRBD1. This CDR3 has 19 residues. Germline-derived CDR1 and CDR2 are SGHAT and FQDESV (reference sequence). The V and J ends lost 2 bases and 7 bases, in that order; junction bases with no gene match: 15. DNA for the CDR3: TGTGCCAGCAGCTTAAACCCCCAGCGGACAGGGGGCGCGACTGAAAAACTGTTTCTT. This encodes CASSLNPQRTGGATEKLFL.

The chain links TRBV7-3 to TRBJ2-1; TRBD2 is a possible D gene (6 bases). Germline assignment: CDR1 SGHTA and CDR2 FQGTGA. With 4 bases removed from V and 3 bases from J, the gap between germline ends came to 16 bases. This CDR3 has 16 amino acids. CDR3 residues: CASSSWGGVGYNEQFF. CDR3 DNA sequence: TGTGCCAGCAGCTCATGGGGCGGGGTGGGCTACAATGAGCAGTTCTTC.

The sample holds many counts of this clone. The V gene is TRBV5-1, the J gene TRBJ2-2; no clear D. In germline, CDR1 is SGHRS, CDR2 YFSETQ. V lost 0 bases and J 7 bases, leaving 7 bases between the germline ends. The CDR3 spans 13 residues. This CDR3 is CASSLGGFGELFF. CDR3 nucleotides: TGCGCCAGCAGCTTGGGAGGCTTCGGGGAGCTGTTTTTT.

This clone was recorded a few times. A much larger clone differs by one base, so this may be a read error. Within the sample, other DNA sequences also encode this same CDR3. This chain links TRBV4-1 with TRBJ2-5; TRBD2 matches at 10 bases. The V gene end was trimmed by 4 bases and the J gene end by 5 bases; junction bases not matched to a gene: 7. CDR1 is MGHRA, CDR2 YSYEKL, per germline. The CDR3 has 15 amino acids. CDR3 DNA: TGCGCCAGCAGCCCCCTTCAGCGGGGGGGTGAGACCCAGTACTTC. This gives the protein CASSPLQRGGETQYF.

V usage is TRBV6-2 or TRBV6-3 and J usage is TRBJ2-5, with D unresolved. Trimming removed 6 bases at V and 4 bases at J, with 6 bases between. This CDR3 spans 11 amino acids. The germline gives CDR1 MNHEY, CDR2 SVGEGT. The CDR3 sequence: CASRSGETQYF. For the CDR3, the DNA is TGTGCCAGCAGATCTGGAGAGACCCAGTACTTC.

This clone showed up many times. V usage is TRBV28 and J usage is TRBJ2-3; 9 nucleotides match TRBD1. This CDR3 is built from 19 residues. Germline CDR1 and CDR2: MDHEN and SYDVKM. J gave up 0 bases and V 5 bases, and 15 bases lay outside the gene matches. CDR3 protein: CASSPGWTGVDSSTDTQYF. In DNA, the CDR3 is TGTGCCAGCAGTCCCGGGTGGACAGGGGTAGATTCTAGCACAGATACGCAGTATTTT. The full variable domain, in which reference TRBV28 and TRBJ2-3 provide the parts outside the CDR3, is DVKVTQSSRYLVKRTGEKVFLECVQDMDHENMFWYRQDPGLGLRLIYFSYDVKMKEKGDIPEGYSVSREKKERFSLILESASTNQTSMYLCASSPGWTGVDSSTDTQYFGPGTRLTVL.

This clone was observed many times. The chain recombines TRBV5-4 with TRBJ2-7, with D tentatively TRBD2 (6 bases). With 4 bases removed from V and 5 bases from J, the gap between germline ends came to 16 bases. CDR1 is SGHNT and CDR2 is YYREEE in the germline V gene (reference sequence). This CDR3 comprises 14 residues. In DNA, the CDR3 is TGTGCCAGCAGCCATCTAGCGCTAATTGACGAGCAGTACTTC. It specifies CASSHLALIDEQYF.